Sequencing of this T cell receptor (beta chain) was carried out in a study of blood T cell repertoires in COVID-19. Study as a whole: T cells, B-cell-depleted T cells, or PBMCs supplied cDNA or gDNA.

Looked up from germline, CDR1 is LGHDT and CDR2 is YNNKEL (reference sequence). Unmatched junction bases numbered 15, after V lost 2 bases and J lost 4 bases. The length of the CDR3 is 19 residues. The Seattle patients, enrolled during active infection, were followed longitudinally. This clone is a singleton in its sample. Repertoires were generated with immunoSEQ multiplex PCR, while TCRdb's copy carries only in-frame clones and drops some. This table has some 200,000 clones, approximately 78% appearing once. This receptor was identified in a woman in her 70s with COVID-19, enrolled during active disease. Sequenced: peripheral blood. V and J are TRBV3-1 (or the pseudogene TRBV3-2) and TRBJ1-2; 11 bases are a match to TRBD1. CDR3 residues: CASSQSKGQGETFTYGYTF. CDR3 DNA: TGTGCCAGCAGCCAAAGTAAGGGACAGGGGGAGACGTTCACCTATGGCTACACCTTC.